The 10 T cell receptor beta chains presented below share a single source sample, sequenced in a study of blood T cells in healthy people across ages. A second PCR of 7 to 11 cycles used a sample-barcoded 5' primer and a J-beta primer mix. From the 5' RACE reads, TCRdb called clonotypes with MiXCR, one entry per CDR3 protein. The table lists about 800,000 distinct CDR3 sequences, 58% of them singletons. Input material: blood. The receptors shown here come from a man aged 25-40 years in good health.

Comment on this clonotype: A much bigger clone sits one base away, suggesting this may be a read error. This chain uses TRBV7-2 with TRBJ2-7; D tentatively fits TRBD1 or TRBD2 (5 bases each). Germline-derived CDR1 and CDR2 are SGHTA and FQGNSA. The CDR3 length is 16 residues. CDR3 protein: CACSLEGAGWTYEQYF. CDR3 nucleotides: TGTGCCTGCAGCTTAGAGGGCGCAGGGTGGACTTACGAGCAGTACTTC.

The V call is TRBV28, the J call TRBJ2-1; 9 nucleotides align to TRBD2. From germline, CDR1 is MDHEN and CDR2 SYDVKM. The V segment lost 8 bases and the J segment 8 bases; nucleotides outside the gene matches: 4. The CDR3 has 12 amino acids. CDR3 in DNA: TGTGCCAGCGGACTAGCGATGGATGAGCAGTTCTTC. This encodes CASGLAMDEQFF.

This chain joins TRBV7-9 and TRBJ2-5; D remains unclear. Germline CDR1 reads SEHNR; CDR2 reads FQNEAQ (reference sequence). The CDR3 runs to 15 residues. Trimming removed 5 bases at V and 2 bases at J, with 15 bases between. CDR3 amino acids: CASSRGPVMQETQYF. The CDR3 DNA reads TGTGCCAGCAGCCGCGGACCGGTTATGCAAGAGACCCAGTACTTC.

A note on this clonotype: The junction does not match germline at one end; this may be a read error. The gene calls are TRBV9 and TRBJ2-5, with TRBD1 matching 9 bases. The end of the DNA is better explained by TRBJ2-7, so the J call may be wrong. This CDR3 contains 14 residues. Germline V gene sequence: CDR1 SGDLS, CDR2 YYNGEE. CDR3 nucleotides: TGTACCAGCAGCCCGCGGACAGGGGATAACGAGCAGTACTTC. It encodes CTSSPRTGDNEQYF.

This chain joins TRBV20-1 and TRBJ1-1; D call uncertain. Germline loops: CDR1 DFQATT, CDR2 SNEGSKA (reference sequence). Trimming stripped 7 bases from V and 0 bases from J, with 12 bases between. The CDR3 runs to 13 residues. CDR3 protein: CSVADLLNTEAFF. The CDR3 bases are TGCAGTGTTGCTGACTTACTGAACACTGAAGCTTTCTTT.

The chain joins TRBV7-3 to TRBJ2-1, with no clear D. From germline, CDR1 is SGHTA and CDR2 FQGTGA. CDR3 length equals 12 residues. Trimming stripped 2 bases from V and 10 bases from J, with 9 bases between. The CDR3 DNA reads TGTGCCAGCAGCTTAGGCCCGGAGGAGCAGTTCTTC. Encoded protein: CASSLGPEEQFF. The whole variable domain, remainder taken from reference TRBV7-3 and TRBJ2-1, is GAGVSQTPSNKVTEKGKYVELRCDPISGHTALYWYRQSLGQGPEFLIYFQGTGAADDSGLPNDRFFAVRPEGSVSTLKIQRTERGDSAVYLCASSLGPEEQFFGPGTRLTVL.

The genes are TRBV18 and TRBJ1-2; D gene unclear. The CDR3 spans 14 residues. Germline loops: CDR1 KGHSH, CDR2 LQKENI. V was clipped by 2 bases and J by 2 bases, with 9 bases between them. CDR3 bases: TGTGCCAGCTCACCATCTGGGGAGAACTATGGCTACACCTTC. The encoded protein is CASSPSGENYGYTF.

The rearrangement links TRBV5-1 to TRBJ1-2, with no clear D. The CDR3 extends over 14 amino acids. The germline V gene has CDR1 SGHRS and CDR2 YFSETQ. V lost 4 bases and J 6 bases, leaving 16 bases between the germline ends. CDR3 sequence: CASSAGAVVDGYTF. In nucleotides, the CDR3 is TGCGCCAGCAGCGCCGGCGCCGTCGTCGATGGCTACACCTTC.

The CDR3 here is CSARGSSGPGNTIYF. In DNA, the CDR3 is TGCAGTGCTAGAGGCAGCTCGGGACCGGGAAACACCATATATTTT. V and J are TRBV20-1 and TRBJ1-3; D may be TRBD1 (5 bases). Germline V CDR1 and CDR2: DFQATT, SNEGSKA (reference sequence). V lost 1 base and J lost 4, with 14 bases in between. The CDR3 sequence is 15 residues long.

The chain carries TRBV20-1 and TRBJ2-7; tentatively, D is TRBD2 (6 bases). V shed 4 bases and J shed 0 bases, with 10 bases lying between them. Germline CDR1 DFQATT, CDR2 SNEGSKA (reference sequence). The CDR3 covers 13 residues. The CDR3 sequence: CSATSEASYEQYF. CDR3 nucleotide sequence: TGCAGTGCTACTAGCGAGGCCTCCTACGAGCAGTACTTC.